These 5 T cell receptor beta chains came from one sample sequenced in a study of Graves' ophthalmopathy and Graves' hyperthyroidism. Amplified material comprised TCR beta CDR3 regions derived from RNA transcripts. An opening RT-PCR round employed HTBI primers and preceded a second-round multiplex PCR. TCRdb recomputed calls from the multiplex PCR reads with MiXCR, one row per CDR3 protein. The sample carries around 1,000,000 distinct CDR3 sequences, 36% recorded once. The sample taken for sequencing was peripheral blood or thyroid tissue (not recorded which). These receptor sequences come from an adult man with Graves' hyperthyroidism.

J is TRBJ2-5 and V is TRBV7-3; 8 bases fit TRBD2. The CDR3 sequence is 14 residues long. Looked up from germline, CDR1 is SGHTA and CDR2 is FQGTGA. Trimming cost V 5 bases and J 2 bases; bases outside gene matches: 4. The CDR3 reads CASSQSGGQETQYF. For the CDR3, the DNA is TGTGCCAGCAGCCAATCGGGAGGGCAAGAGACCCAGTACTTC.

The CDR3 DNA reads TGTGCCAGCAGCCGTACCAGCTTAGGAGATTCACCCCTCCACTTT. It specifies CASSRTSLGDSPLHF. The rearrangement joins TRBV25-1 to TRBJ1-6, with D uncertain. CDR1 and CDR2 from the germline V gene are MGHDK and SYGVNS. V was cut by 6 bases and J by 8 bases, with 17 bases left in between. This CDR3 has 15 amino acids.

To note about this clonotype: It may be a read error: a sequence one base away is much more abundant. J is TRBJ2-5 and V is TRBV7-3; D call uncertain. This CDR3 contains 14 residues. Germline lookup yields CDR1 SGHTA and CDR2 FQGTGA. The germline V and J ends were trimmed by 1 base and 5 bases, with 11 bases remaining between them. Here the CDR3 DNA reads TGTGCCAGCAGCTTAAACTCTGTGTATGAGACCCAGTACTTC. Amino acid sequence: CASSLNSVYETQYF.

The table lists this clonotype with a count of one. No conserved phenylalanine or tryptophan ends this CDR3, so it is likely a read error. The limits of the CDR3 on the DNA are not certain, so only TCRdb's listed CDR3 is given. The chain is built from TRBV25-1 and TRBJ2-2; the tabulated D call, TRBD2, remains unverified against the DNA. Germline CDR1 reads MGHDK; CDR2 reads SYGVNS. The CDR3 numbers 14 amino acids, ends counted. The CDR3 protein is CASSGRQNTGELVL.

J is TRBJ1-6 and V is TRBV7-9; the D gene is possibly TRBD1 (5 bases). There are 15 residues in the CDR3. V was shortened by 5 bases and J by 14 bases, with 22 bases between the two germline ends. Germline V gene lookup returns CDR1 SEHNR and CDR2 FQNEAQ (reference sequence). This CDR3 reads CASSPRGGPSLSLHF. CDR3 bases: TGTGCCAGCAGCCCTAGGGGTGGACCGTCTTTATCCCTCCACTTT.